The 14 T cell receptor beta chains presented below share a single source sample, sequenced in a study of shared clonotypes between healthy human individuals. Profiled with immunoSEQ multiplex PCR; TCRdb holds only in-frame clones, not every one. There are about 2,500,000 clones in the sample; more than 90% occur only once, and around 0.14% lies in the top ten. The sequencing sample was made of naive CD4+ T cells sorted from blood. Subset indicated: CD45RA+ positively selected. These receptors all come from a man in his late teens or twenties in good health.

The gene calls are TRBV30 and TRBJ1-5; 8 bases align to TRBD1. V lost 1 base, J lost 5 bases, and 4 bases stayed unmatched. CDR3 length: 14 amino acids. Germline CDR1 and CDR2: GTSNPN and SVGIG (reference sequence). The CDR3 coding sequence is TGTGCCTGGAGTGGGGGGACAGGAGATCAGCCCCAGCATTTT. It encodes CAWSGGTGDQPQHF.

The CDR3 coding sequence is TGCGCCAGCAGTCGAAACAGGGAGAGGTCCTACAATGAGCAGTTCTTC. Residues: CASSRNRERSYNEQFF. The gene calls are TRBV5-1 and TRBJ2-1; possibly TRBD1 for D (6 bases). Trimming shortened V by 5 bases and J by 1 base, and 16 bases separated the two germline ends. The CDR3 loop spans 16 amino acids. CDR1 SGHRS and CDR2 YFSETQ come from the germline V gene.

This chain joins TRBV6-1 and TRBJ2-7; a possible D gene is TRBD1 (6 bases). The germline V and J ends were trimmed by 7 bases and 0 bases, with 16 bases remaining between them. Germline CDR1 is MNHNS and CDR2 is SASEGT. The CDR3 runs 15 residues. The CDR3 protein is CASTIQGQSSYEQYF. The CDR3 DNA reads TGTGCCAGCACCATACAGGGCCAAAGCTCCTACGAGCAGTACTTC.

This chain uses TRBV10-2 with TRBJ1-5, with 10 bases matching TRBD1. This CDR3 contains 16 residues. Germline V CDR1 and CDR2: WSHSY, SAAADI. J lost 0 bases, V lost 8 bases, and 7 bases had no gene match. The CDR3 loop is CASGQGDQLSNQPQHF. The CDR3 DNA is TGCGCCAGCGGACAGGGGGACCAACTTAGCAATCAGCCCCAGCATTTT.

CDR3 DNA: TGTGCCAGCAGCTTGGTATTAGGGGAGGGAGAGACCCAGTACTTC. This gives the protein CASSLVLGEGETQYF. The V and J genes are TRBV5-6 and TRBJ2-5, with TRBD2 matching 7 bases. Germline loops: CDR1 SGHDT, CDR2 YYEEEE. This CDR3 is built from 15 residues. V trimming: 0 bases; J trimming: 4 bases; junction bases outside the gene matches: 6.

CDR3 coding DNA: TGTGCCAGCAGTCTCGACACAGATACGCAGTATTTT. Translated: CASSLDTDTQYF. The chain is built from TRBV2 and TRBJ2-3, with D uncertain. V lost 5 bases and J 2 bases, leaving 5 bases between the germline ends. Germline lookup yields CDR1 SNHLY and CDR2 FYNNEI. The CDR3 has 12 residues.

The rearrangement joins TRBV7-2 to TRBJ2-2, with D maybe TRBD2 (5 bases). Germline CDR1 is SGHTA and CDR2 is FQGNSA. V lost 3 bases and J 3 bases, leaving 8 bases between the germline ends. CDR3 length: 14 amino acids. CDR3 nucleotide sequence: TGTGCCAGCAGCTTTGGAGGATACACCGGGGAGCTGTTTTTT. It codes for CASSFGGYTGELFF.

Notes on this clone: The identical CDR3 is also encoded by other nucleotide sequences in the sample. The rearrangement links TRBV9 to TRBJ2-7; a possible D gene is TRBD2 (5 bases). Germline CDR1 and CDR2: SGDLS and YYNGEE. The CDR3 consists of 14 residues. The V end was cut by 2 bases, the J end by 0 bases, with 9 bases between. The CDR3 DNA is TGTGCCAGCAGCGTGACTGGGAGCTCCTACGAGCAGTACTTC. The encoded protein is CASSVTGSSYEQYF.

Remarks on this clone: Different DNA sequences within this sample yield the same CDR3. The V call is TRBV7-9, the J call TRBJ2-5; D remains ambiguous. Trimming left V 2 bases short and J 5 bases short, with 3 bases between. Germline V gene sequence: CDR1 SEHNR, CDR2 FQNEAQ (reference sequence). The length of the CDR3 is 11 residues. CDR3 nucleotides: TGTGCCAGCAGCTTAAGTGAGACCCAGTACTTC. Its protein product is CASSLSETQYF.

As to this clone: An end of the junction differs from the germline gene, which may be a read error. The chain uses TRBV7-9 and TRBJ2-7, with 10 bases lining up with TRBD1. Germline assignment: CDR1 SEHNR and CDR2 FQNEAQ (reference sequence). This CDR3 region has 16 residues. This CDR3 is CASSSTGTGVSHEQYF. The CDR3, as DNA: TGTGCCAGCAGCTCGACCGGGACAGGGGTCTCCCACGAGCAGTACTTC.

V gene TRBV18 combines with J gene TRBJ2-7, with D possibly TRBD2 on 6 matching bases. The V gene's germline CDR1 is KGHSH and CDR2 LQKENI. The length of the CDR3 is 14 residues. V shed 2 bases and J shed 6 bases, with 14 bases lying between them. The CDR3 bases are TGTGCCAGCTCACCAAATCCAGGGACTGGCGAGCAGTACTTC. The encoded protein is CASSPNPGTGEQYF.

The J gene is TRBJ2-2, the V gene TRBV5-1, with D perhaps TRBD1 or TRBD2 (5 bases each). Trimming shortened V by 4 bases and J by 4 bases, and 11 bases separated the two germline ends. Germline assignment: CDR1 SGHRS and CDR2 YFSETQ. The CDR3 spans 14 residues. This chain's CDR3 is CASSTGASTGELFF. Here the CDR3 DNA reads TGCGCCAGCAGCACCGGGGCGAGCACCGGGGAGCTGTTTTTT.

This rearrangement joins TRBV15 to TRBJ1-5, with unresolved D. The CDR3 runs to 17 residues. Trimming pared 0 bases from V and 4 bases from J, leaving 16 bases between. The germline V gene has CDR1 LNHNV and CDR2 YYDKDF (reference sequence). CDR3 nucleotides: TGTGCCACCAGCAGAGATTTAGTCGCCCGGACGAATCAGCCCCAGCATTTT. Protein sequence: CATSRDLVARTNQPQHF.

As concerns this clone: Other DNA sequences from this sample encode an identical CDR3 as well. CDR3 nucleotide sequence: TGTGCCTGGAAACTGAGCTCTGGAAACACCATATATTTT. It specifies CAWKLSSGNTIYF. This chain links TRBV30 with TRBJ1-3; D gene uncertain. The V gene's germline CDR1 is GTSNPN and CDR2 SVGIG (reference sequence). Trimming removed 4 bases at V and 0 bases at J, with 7 bases between. The CDR3 consists of 13 residues.